A single sample gave rise to the 8 T cell receptor beta chains below, sequenced in a study of T cell repertoires in cytomegalovirus infection. TCRdb processed the reads anew with MiXCR; each CDR3 protein has one entry. This table has hundreds of thousands of distinct CDR3 sequences, approximately 32% appearing once. These receptors are not linked to any known antigen. The material sequenced was cultured PBMCs, taken from culture after CMV antigen stimulation. These receptors were collected from a human donor in good health (CMV status not recorded). Some clones in this sample may be carry-over from other donors' samples.

The V gene is TRBV14, the J gene TRBJ1-1; D gene uncertain. Germline lookup yields CDR1 SGHDN and CDR2 FVKESK. The germline V and J ends were trimmed by 3 bases and 10 bases, with 12 bases remaining between them. The CDR3 is 12 residues long. CDR3 DNA: TGTGCCAGCAGCCAGTCCGGAGGTGGAGCTTTCTTT. Its translation is CASSQSGGGAFF.

This clonotype has ten or more counts. The gene calls are TRBV7-3 and TRBJ2-2; TRBD1 aligns across 12 bases. The CDR3 consists of 16 residues. Germline loops: CDR1 SGHTA, CDR2 FQGTGA. Trimming removed 4 bases from V and 9 bases from J; junction bases left unmatched: 9. CDR3 sequence reads: CASSSGGQGANRELFF. The CDR3 DNA reads TGTGCCAGCAGCTCAGGGGGACAGGGGGCAAACAGGGAGCTGTTTTTT.

This clonotype was counted between two and nine times. The chain carries TRBV14 and TRBJ2-7, with D unclear. This CDR3 contains 16 residues. Trimming pared 1 base from V and 2 bases from J, leaving 15 bases between. CDR1 and CDR2 (germline): SGHDN, FVKESK. CDR3 sequence: CASSQGAGGSTYEQYF. The DNA for the CDR3 is TGTGCCAGCAGCCAAGGAGCAGGTGGCAGCACCTACGAGCAGTACTTC.

This chain links TRBV10-3 with TRBJ2-1; 8 bases align to TRBD2. Per the germline V gene, CDR1 is ENHRY and CDR2 is SYGVKD. Germline trimming cut 3 bases from V and 12 bases from J; bases unmatched to any gene: 4. This CDR3 region has 12 residues. CDR3 sequence (DNA): TGTGCCATCAGTGAAAGGGGACTAGGGCAGTTCTTC. This codes for CAISERGLGQFF.

This clonotype was counted only a few times. The CDR3 nucleotides read TGTGCCAGCAGCTTCTTCGGTAAAGGCAGAGAGACCCAGTACTTC. Amino acids: CASSFFGKGRETQYF. The V gene is TRBV5-4, the J gene TRBJ2-5; no definite D call. The germline CDR1 and CDR2 sequences are SGHNT and YYREEE (reference sequence). The CDR3 length is 15 residues. Trimming removed 2 bases at V and 4 bases at J, with 15 bases between.

This clonotype appeared many times. The genes are TRBV7-2 and TRBJ2-5, with unresolved D. The V gene's germline CDR1 is SGHTA and CDR2 FQGNSA. The CDR3 totals 13 residues. Trimming removed 1 base at V and 0 bases at J, with 3 bases between. CDR3 residues: CASSLEYQETQYF. CDR3 DNA sequence: TGTGCCAGCAGCTTAGAGTACCAAGAGACCCAGTACTTC.

This clonotype came up a few times. The chain links TRBV7-2 to TRBJ2-7; 7 bases are shared with TRBD2. CDR3 length: 15 residues. Germline values: CDR1 SGHTA, CDR2 FQGNSA. The V and J ends lost 5 bases and 3 bases, in that order; junction bases with no gene match: 10. The CDR3 bases are TGTGCCAGCAGCCCGGGAGGCGGGGTGAACTACGAGCAGTACTTC. It codes for CASSPGGGVNYEQYF. The full variable domain, its missing parts supplied by reference TRBV7-2 and TRBJ2-7, is GAGVSQSPSNKVTEKGKDVELRCDPISGHTALYWYRQSLGQGLEFLIYFQGNSAPDKSGLPSDRFSAERTGGSVSTLTIQRTQQEDSAVYLCASSPGGGVNYEQYFGPGTRLTVT.

The genes are TRBV20-1 and TRBJ1-5; 9 nucleotides line up with TRBD1. Germline V gene sequence: CDR1 DFQATT, CDR2 SNEGSKA (reference sequence). The CDR3 length is 15 residues. Trimming removed 6 bases from V and 8 bases from J; junction bases left unmatched: 14. The CDR3: CSARLPGQGRKPQHF. CDR3 sequence (DNA): TGCAGTGCGAGACTCCCGGGACAGGGACGTAAGCCCCAGCATTTT.